The 30 T cell receptor beta chains below all came from one sample that was sequenced in a study of CD8 T cells in ankylosing spondylitis (dated by TCRdb to the late 2010s). Receptor amplification or capture employed 5' RACE. TCRdb lists the instrument as Illumina HiSeq 2500. TCRdb itself trimmed the public reads at Q25 with fastp, ran MiXCR and retained productive beta chains. Entries are consolidated by CDR3 protein sequence, retaining the most common genes and DNA. The sample table records 100,000 to 150,000 distinct CDR3 sequences; 7% to 10% of these occur just once. The ten largest clones add up to roughly 3.4% of the sample. Sequencing used blood, either unsorted or a sorted T cell fraction (not recorded which). Receptors were obtained from a male donor with ankylosing spondylitis or in good health (not recorded which).

This clonotype was seen ten or more times. The V and J genes are TRBV20-1 and TRBJ1-2; D is possibly TRBD1 (5 bases). This CDR3 is 15 amino acids long. V gave up 4 bases and J gave up 0 bases, with 15 bases separating them. CDR1 is DFQATT and CDR2 is SNEGSKA in the germline V gene (reference sequence). The CDR3 region has the DNA TGCAGTGCTATATCCGGGACGGCTGCTAACTATGGCTACACCTTC. It encodes CSAISGTAANYGYTF.

This clonotype occurred many times. The rearrangement links TRBV20-1 to TRBJ2-5, with no clear D. Germline V CDR1 and CDR2: DFQATT, SNEGSKA (reference sequence). The CDR3 covers 15 residues. The germline V and J ends were trimmed by 1 base and 1 base, with 13 bases remaining between them. The CDR3, as DNA: TGCAGTGCTAGAGTCCGGAGTGGAGCCCAAGAGACCCAGTACTTC. Its protein product is CSARVRSGAQETQYF.

The table lists this clonotype with many counts. This chain links TRBV20-1 with TRBJ2-1; D not resolved. V was pared by 5 bases and J by 2 bases, with 13 bases between. The CDR3 extends over 14 amino acids. The germline gives CDR1 DFQATT, CDR2 SNEGSKA (reference sequence). The CDR3 sequence is CSAPTENPYNEQFF. DNA for the CDR3: TGCAGTGCTCCTACTGAAAACCCCTACAATGAGCAGTTCTTC.

This clonotype was seen repeatedly, ten times or more. The CDR3 region has the DNA TGTGCCAGCACCCCAACTGGGGTTACAGGGGAAAAACTGTTTTTT. Protein: CASTPTGVTGEKLFF. V usage is TRBV7-9 and J usage is TRBJ1-4, with D maybe TRBD1 (6 bases). Germline values: CDR1 SEHNR, CDR2 FQNEAQ (reference sequence). The V end lost 7 bases, the J end lost 8 bases, and 20 bases lay between the germline ends. The CDR3 has 15 amino acids.

At least ten counts were recorded for this clonotype. This chain connects TRBV12-3 or TRBV12-4 to TRBJ1-2, with D perhaps matching TRBD1 (5 bases). The V end lost 6 bases, the J end lost 0 bases, and 11 bases lay between the germline ends. The CDR3 has 14 residues. CDR3 protein: CASSPRGTNYGYTF. CDR3 nucleotides: TGTGCCAGCAGCCCTAGGGGTACTAACTATGGCTACACCTTC.

This clonotype was picked up many times. The CDR3, as DNA: TGTGCCAGCGGCCACCAGGGGGACTATGGCTACACCTTC. Protein product: CASGHQGDYGYTF. The rearrangement uses TRBV12-3 or TRBV12-4 and TRBJ1-2, with 7 bases that match TRBD1. The V and J ends lost 8 bases and 3 bases, in that order; junction bases with no gene match: 6. The CDR3 covers 13 residues.

In its sample, this clonotype was seen many times. V usage is TRBV7-9 and J usage is TRBJ2-1; unclear D gene. The CDR3 is 15 amino acids. Deletions cut 5 bases from V and 5 bases from J, with 16 bases between. The V gene's germline CDR1 is SEHNR and CDR2 FQNEAQ (reference sequence). CDR3 in DNA: TGTGCCAGCAGCGGCGTCTCCCGAAGGAACAATGAGCAGTTCTTC. Translating gives CASSGVSRRNNEQFF.

This clonotype was seen only a few times. J is TRBJ1-5 and V is TRBV28, with TRBD1 matching over 7 bases. CDR1 MDHEN and CDR2 SYDVKM come from the germline V gene. The CDR3 sequence is 14 residues long. V lost 6 bases, J lost 3 bases, and 5 bases stayed unmatched. The CDR3 region has the DNA TGTGCCAGCAGACCGGGACAGTTCAATCAGCCCCAGCATTTT. It is translated as CASRPGQFNQPQHF.

This clonotype was seen repeatedly, ten times or more. The chain employs TRBV7-9 and TRBJ2-7, with D possibly TRBD1 on 6 matching bases. Germline CDR1 is SEHNR and CDR2 is FQNEAQ (reference sequence). V dropped 1 base and J dropped 5 bases, with 12 bases sitting between them. This CDR3 comprises 14 residues. CDR3 coding DNA: TGTGCCAGCAGCTTAGGGACAGTGACCAACGAGCAGTACTTC. Translating it yields CASSLGTVTNEQYF.

V is TRBV7-9 and J is TRBJ2-7; D is perhaps TRBD1 (6 bases). The CDR3 totals 14 residues. Trimming removed 2 bases from V and 7 bases from J, with 15 bases in between. Germline values: CDR1 SEHNR, CDR2 FQNEAQ (reference sequence). This chain's CDR3 is CASSLTISRGEQYF. As DNA, the CDR3 is TGTGCCAGCAGCTTAACAATATCTAGGGGGGAGCAGTACTTC. Based on the CDR3 plus reference TRBV7-9 and TRBJ2-7, the full variable domain is DTGVSQNPRHKITKRGQNVTFRCDPISEHNRLYWYRQTLGQGPEFLTYFQNEAQLEKSRLLSDRFSAERPKGSFSTLEIQRTEQGDSAMYLCASSLTISRGEQYFGPGTRLTVT.

This clonotype was seen only a few times. The gene calls are TRBV7-9 and TRBJ1-3; weak D call: TRBD1 (5 bases). The CDR3 contains 17 residues. Deletions cut 7 bases from V and 0 bases from J, with 19 bases between. From germline, CDR1 is SEHNR and CDR2 FQNEAQ (reference sequence). Here the CDR3 DNA reads TGTGCCAGCACGAAAATGGGCAGGACAAGCTCTGGAAACACCATATATTTT. It is translated as CASTKMGRTSSGNTIYF. Complete variable domain (other parts from reference TRBV7-9 and TRBJ1-3): DTGVSQNPRHKITKRGQNVTFRCDPISEHNRLYWYRQTLGQGPEFLTYFQNEAQLEKSRLLSDRFSAERPKGSFSTLEIQRTEQGDSAMYLCASTKMGRTSSGNTIYFGEGSWLTVV.

This clonotype was seen ten or more times. The chain combines TRBV7-3 with TRBJ2-1; D gene unclear. V was pared by 0 bases and J by 8 bases, with 8 bases between. This CDR3 contains 13 residues. Germline CDR1 reads SGHTA; CDR2 reads FQGTGA. CDR3 DNA: TGTGCCAGCAGCTTAACCCCGCCTCATGAGCAGTTCTTC. Translating gives CASSLTPPHEQFF.

This clonotype was seen many times. The V call is TRBV6-1, the J call TRBJ2-2; possibly TRBD2 for D (5 bases). Germline V gene sequence: CDR1 MNHNS, CDR2 SASEGT. The CDR3 extends over 15 amino acids. V lost 6 bases to trimming and J lost 6 bases, with 17 bases between them. The CDR3 loop reads CASSARGFGAGELFF. For the CDR3, the DNA is TGTGCCAGCAGCGCACGCGGATTCGGGGCCGGGGAGCTGTTTTTT.

This clonotype was counted many times. This rearrangement joins TRBV11-1 to TRBJ2-3; 7 nucleotides match TRBD2. This CDR3 comprises 14 residues. V lost 5 bases to trimming and J lost 6 bases; unmatched junction nucleotides: 8. Looked up from germline, CDR1 is SGHAT and CDR2 is FQDESV (reference sequence). As DNA, the CDR3 is TGTGCCAGCAGCCCCGGGCGGGAGTCTGATACGCAGTATTTT. Protein product: CASSPGRESDTQYF.

This clonotype has a count of ten or more. The chain couples TRBV7-6 to TRBJ1-1; tentative D call: TRBD1 (5 bases). Germline V gene lookup returns CDR1 SGHVS and CDR2 FNYEAQ. This CDR3 has 13 amino acids. Trimming removed 1 base at V and 8 bases at J, with 11 bases between. The DNA of the CDR3 is TGTGCCAGCAGCTTAGTAGGGGCGGACGAAGCTTTCTTT. Its protein is CASSLVGADEAFF.

The V call is TRBV5-1, the J call TRBJ2-6; 8 bases line up with TRBD1. The CDR3 covers 18 residues. V was pared by 4 bases and J by 1 base, with 10 bases of the junction left unmatched. Germline CDR1 reads SGHRS; CDR2 reads YFSETQ. Written as DNA, the CDR3 is TGCGCCAGCAGCCCCCGACAGGGGACCAAATCTGGGGCCAACGTCCTGACTTTC. Its translation is CASSPRQGTKSGANVLTF.

This chain links TRBV5-6 with TRBJ2-2, with 8 nucleotides matching TRBD1. The CDR3 totals 16 residues. V trimming: 3 bases; J trimming: 4 bases; junction bases outside the gene matches: 8. Germline-derived CDR1 and CDR2 are SGHDT and YYEEEE. DNA of the CDR3: TGTGCCAGCAGCTCGAACCGGGACAGGTTCACCGGGGAGCTGTTTTTT. It encodes CASSSNRDRFTGELFF.

This clonotype was seen repeatedly, ten times or more. The gene calls are TRBV7-8 and TRBJ2-2; 10 nucleotides match TRBD2. CDR3 length equals 16 residues. V was clipped by 1 base and J by 6 bases; unmatched bases: 5. The germline gives CDR1 SGHVS, CDR2 FQNEAQ. The CDR3 spells CASSLVLAGAAGELFF. The DNA of the CDR3 is TGTGCCAGCAGCTTAGTTCTAGCGGGAGCGGCCGGGGAGCTGTTTTTT.

The chain is built from TRBV2 and TRBJ2-1; 9 positions agree with TRBD2. This CDR3 is 14 amino acids long. V shed 5 bases and J 3 bases; nucleotides not matched to a gene: 2. CDR1 and CDR2 (germline): SNHLY, FYNNEI. The CDR3 is CASSRLADYNEQFF. DNA for the CDR3: TGTGCCAGCAGTAGACTAGCGGACTACAATGAGCAGTTCTTC.

This clonotype was picked up a small number of times. V and J are TRBV20-1 and TRBJ2-3; TRBD2 agrees at 12 bases. Trimming took 8 bases from V and 1 from J; bases not matched to a gene: 13. Germline V lookup: CDR1 DFQATT, CDR2 SNEGSKA (reference sequence). The CDR3 runs to 17 residues. The CDR3 DNA reads as TGCAGTCCCGAGGGCGTGACTAGCGGGAGAGGCACAGATACGCAGTATTTT. It yields the protein CSPEGVTSGRGTDTQYF.

In this sample, this clonotype turned up many times. The chain recombines TRBV7-9 with TRBJ2-3, with 8 bases aligning to TRBD1. Germline V lookup: CDR1 SEHNR, CDR2 FQNEAQ (reference sequence). The CDR3 is 13 amino acids. The junction had 1 base not matched to a gene; V was cut back by 2 bases and J by 6 bases. The CDR3 protein is CASSLPGGDTQYF. CDR3 in DNA: TGTGCCAGCAGCTTACCAGGGGGCGATACGCAGTATTTT.

The chain uses TRBV7-9 and TRBJ2-5; tentatively, D is TRBD2 (5 bases). Germline V CDR1 and CDR2: SEHNR, FQNEAQ (reference sequence). The V and J ends lost 6 bases and 4 bases respectively, with 12 bases between them. This CDR3 has 13 amino acids. The CDR3 reads CASSETILETQYF. The DNA of the CDR3 is TGTGCCAGCAGTGAGACTATCCTAGAGACCCAGTACTTC.

The V gene is TRBV20-1, the J gene TRBJ2-4; TRBD2 matches at 10 bases. This CDR3 contains 15 residues. Germline loops: CDR1 DFQATT, CDR2 SNEGSKA (reference sequence). The junction had 5 bases not matched to a gene; V was cut back by 3 bases and J by 3 bases. CDR3 protein: CSASRGLADKNIQYF. In DNA, the CDR3 is TGCAGTGCTAGCCGAGGACTAGCGGACAAAAACATTCAGTACTTC.

At least ten counts were recorded for this clonotype. The rearrangement links TRBV20-1 to TRBJ2-1; TRBD2 matches 7 bases. In germline, CDR1 is DFQATT, CDR2 SNEGSKA (reference sequence). The CDR3 consists of 13 residues. V shed 3 bases and J 9 bases; nucleotides not matched to a gene: 8. The CDR3 DNA is TGCAGTGCTAGCCCGGGGGGATTTAGTGAGCAGTTCTTC. This translates into CSASPGGFSEQFF.

V usage is TRBV6-2 or TRBV6-3 and J usage is TRBJ2-5; no reliable D call. The CDR3 is 14 amino acids. V was pared by 2 bases and J by 0 bases, with 7 bases between. Germline values: CDR1 MNHEY, CDR2 SVGEGT. CDR3 in amino acids: CASSYIGNQETQYF. The CDR3, as DNA: TGTGCCAGCAGTTACATCGGCAACCAAGAGACCCAGTACTTC.

The table lists this clonotype with many counts. This chain connects TRBV18 to TRBJ1-1; D is unclear. CDR1 is KGHSH and CDR2 is LQKENI in the germline V gene. V was pared by 1 base and J by 7 bases, with 7 bases between. The CDR3 covers 12 residues. As DNA, the CDR3 is TGTGCCAGCTCACCACGCCAGGTTGAAGCTTTCTTT. Translated, it gives CASSPRQVEAFF.

On this clonotype: It may be a read error: a sequence one base away is much more abundant. The chain recombines TRBV12-3 or TRBV12-4 with TRBJ1-2, with 8 bases that match TRBD1. With 10 bases clipped from V and 3 bases from J, the junction kept 7 bases outside the gene matches. There are 13 residues in the CDR3. As DNA, the CDR3 is TGTGCCACCTTGGTGACAGGGGACTATGGCTACACCTTC. This codes for CATLVTGDYGYTF.

This clonotype was found many times. V gene TRBV29-1 combines with J gene TRBJ2-7; no clear D gene. CDR1 and CDR2 from the germline V gene are SQVTM and ANQGSEA. The CDR3 has 13 amino acids. V dropped 5 bases and J dropped 2 bases, with 13 bases sitting between them. The CDR3 loop is CSVSPSVTYEQYF. CDR3 DNA sequence: TGCAGCGTTTCCCCTTCGGTCACCTACGAGCAGTACTTC.

This clonotype was seen a handful of times. The chain has TRBV12-3 or TRBV12-4 and TRBJ2-1, with TRBD2 matching 10 bases. V shed 6 bases, J shed 4 bases, and the junction held 9 bases outside the gene matches. This CDR3 spans 16 amino acids. CDR3 in amino acids: CASSPFGLAEYNEQFF. The CDR3 bases are TGTGCCAGCAGCCCATTCGGACTAGCGGAATACAATGAGCAGTTCTTC.

This clonotype was detected many times. The rearrangement uses TRBV12-3 or TRBV12-4 and TRBJ2-2; possible D gene TRBD1, 5 bases. V dropped 3 bases and J dropped 6 bases, with 11 bases sitting between them. This CDR3 is 14 amino acids long. The CDR3 DNA is TGTGCCAGCAGTTTCCGGGCAGGGTCCGGGGAGCTGTTTTTT. Protein product: CASSFRAGSGELFF.